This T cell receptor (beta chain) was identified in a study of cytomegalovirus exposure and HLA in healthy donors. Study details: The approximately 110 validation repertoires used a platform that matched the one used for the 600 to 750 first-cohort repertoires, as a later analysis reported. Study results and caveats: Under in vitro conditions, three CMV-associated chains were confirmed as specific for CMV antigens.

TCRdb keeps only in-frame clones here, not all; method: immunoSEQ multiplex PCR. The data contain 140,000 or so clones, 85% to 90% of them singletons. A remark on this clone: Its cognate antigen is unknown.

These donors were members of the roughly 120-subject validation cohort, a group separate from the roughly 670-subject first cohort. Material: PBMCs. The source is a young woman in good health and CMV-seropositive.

The CDR3 protein is CASSEVDWQGNEQFF. The CDR3 DNA follows: TGTGCCAGCAGTGAAGTCGATTGGCAGGGCAATGAGCAGTTCTTC. The rearrangement links TRBV2 to TRBJ2-1; a weak D match, TRBD1 (5 bases). The CDR3 has 15 amino acids. Trimming cost V 1 base and J 6 bases, with 13 bases left between them. Per the germline V gene, CDR1 is SNHLY and CDR2 is FYNNEI. Filled out from reference TRBV2 and TRBJ2-1, the complete variable domain reads EPEVTQTPSHQVTQMGQEVILRCVPISNHLYFYWYRQILGQKVEFLVSFYNNEISEKSEIFDDQFSVERPDGSNFTLKIRSTKLEDSAMYFCASSEVDWQGNEQFFGPGTRLTVL.